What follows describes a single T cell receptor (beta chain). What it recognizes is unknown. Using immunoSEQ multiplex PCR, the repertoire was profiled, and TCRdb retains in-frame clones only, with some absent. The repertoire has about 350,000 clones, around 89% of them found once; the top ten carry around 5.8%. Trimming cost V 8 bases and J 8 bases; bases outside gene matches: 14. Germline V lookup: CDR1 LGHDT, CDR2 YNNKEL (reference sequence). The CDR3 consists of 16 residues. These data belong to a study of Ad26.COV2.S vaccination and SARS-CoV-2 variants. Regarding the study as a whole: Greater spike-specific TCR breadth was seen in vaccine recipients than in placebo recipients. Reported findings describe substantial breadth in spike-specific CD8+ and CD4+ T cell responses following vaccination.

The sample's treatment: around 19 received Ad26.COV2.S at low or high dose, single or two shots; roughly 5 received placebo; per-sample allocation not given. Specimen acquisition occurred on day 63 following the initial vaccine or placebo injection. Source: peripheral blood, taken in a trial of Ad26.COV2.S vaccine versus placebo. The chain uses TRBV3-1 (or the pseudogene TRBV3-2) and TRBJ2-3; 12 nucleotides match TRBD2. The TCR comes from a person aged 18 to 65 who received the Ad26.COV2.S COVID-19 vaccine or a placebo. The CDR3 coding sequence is TGTGCCAGCCAAACTGGGACTAGCGGGCAGTGGGGTACGCAGTATTTT. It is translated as CASQTGTSGQWGTQYF.